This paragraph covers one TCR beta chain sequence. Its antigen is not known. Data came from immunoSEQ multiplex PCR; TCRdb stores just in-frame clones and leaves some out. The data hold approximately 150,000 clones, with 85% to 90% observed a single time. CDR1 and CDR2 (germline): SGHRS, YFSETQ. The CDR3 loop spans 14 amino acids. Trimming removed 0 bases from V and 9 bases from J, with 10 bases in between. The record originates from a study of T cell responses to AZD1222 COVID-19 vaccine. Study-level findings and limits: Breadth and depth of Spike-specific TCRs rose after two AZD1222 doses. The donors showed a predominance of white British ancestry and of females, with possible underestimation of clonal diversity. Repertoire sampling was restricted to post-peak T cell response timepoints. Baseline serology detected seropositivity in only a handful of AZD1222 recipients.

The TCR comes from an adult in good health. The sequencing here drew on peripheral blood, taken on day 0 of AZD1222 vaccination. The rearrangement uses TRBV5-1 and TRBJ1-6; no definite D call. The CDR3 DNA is TGCGCCAGCAGCTTGGCGGGCTCGCCTTCACCCCTCCACTTT. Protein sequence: CASSLAGSPSPLHF.